These 2 T cell receptor beta chains were sequenced from one sample in a study of blood T cell repertoires in COVID-19. Only in-frame clones appear in the TCRdb table, and some are missing; sequencing was by immunoSEQ multiplex PCR. The data show about 88,000 clones, approximately 91% seen once. Sequencing was carried out using peripheral blood. These receptors came from a woman over 75 with acute or convalescent COVID-19.

This clone was picked up a small number of times. V gene TRBV19 combines with J gene TRBJ2-1, with D tentatively TRBD1 (6 bases). There are 13 residues in the CDR3. Germline CDR1 reads LNHDA; CDR2 reads SQIVND (reference sequence). Trimming took 4 bases from V and 8 from J, leaving 12 bases between them. CDR3 nucleotide sequence: TGTGCCAGTAGTAACGGAGAGGGGGATGAGCAGTTCTTC. Amino acids: CASSNGEGDEQFF.

The chain links TRBV3-1 (or the pseudogene TRBV3-2) to TRBJ2-7; TRBD2 matches 11 bases. This CDR3 spans 15 amino acids. V dropped 4 bases and J dropped 3; count of bases not matched to a gene: 5. Per germline, CDR1 LGHDT and CDR2 YNNKEL (reference sequence). The CDR3 DNA is TGTGCCAGCAGCCCAACGGGACTAGCGGTCTACGAGCAGTACTTC. Translating it yields CASSPTGLAVYEQYF.